This T cell receptor (beta chain) was identified in a study of CD8+ T cells in alopecia areata. It was cDNA, reverse transcribed from extracted RNA, that served as the sequencing template. Sequencing used immunoSEQ multiplex PCR; TCRdb keeps in-frame clones, though not all of them. The sample lists around 290,000 clones, 58% occurring once. This clone was seen more than once but under ten times. The CDR3 has 15 amino acids. The germline CDR1 and CDR2 sequences are SGHTA and FQGTGA. Trimming stripped 1 base from V and 7 bases from J, with 13 bases between. The sample's treatment: oral pan-JAK inhibitor, 5-10 mg twice daily.

The clonotype comes from a human donor with alopecia areata. The specimen comprised CD4+ T cells sorted from blood, sampled at week 24, from a patient treated with tofacitinib. The rearrangement links TRBV7-3 to TRBJ1-4; TRBD1 is a possible D gene (5 bases). The DNA for the CDR3 is TGTGCCAGCAGCTTAAGTCTGACAGCCTCTGAAAAACTGTTTTTT. The encoded protein is CASSLSLTASEKLFF.